These T cell receptor beta chains were read from a single sample in a study of vaccination effects on CD4 cells after COVID-19. Their antigen targets remain unknown. Only in-frame clones appear in the TCRdb table, and some are missing; sequencing was by immunoSEQ multiplex PCR. Counted here are approximately 74,000 clones, 65% to 75% occurring once; the ten biggest clones make up around 3.2%. The source material was CD4+ T cells from PBMCs cultured with HCoV-NL63 spike peptides, sampled before COVID-19 vaccination. The receptors were gathered from a human donor who received a COVID-19 vaccine. Both conserved end residues are part of each CDR3. A D gene is named only where the DNA matches it firmly. Not all rows give a size; the values are once, few, many and, for expanded clones, a class.

clone_size: -
v_call: TRBV3-1/TRBV3-2
d_call: -
j_call: TRBJ1-6
cdr3_nt: TGTGCCAGCAGCCAACCAGGGGCACAAGATTCACCCCTCCACTTT
cdr3_aa: CASSQPGAQDSPLHF

clone_size: few
v_call: TRBV5-1
d_call: -
j_call: TRBJ1-1
cdr3_nt: TGCGCCAGCAGCTTGGTGCCGCGGACTGAAGCTTTCTTT
cdr3_aa: CASSLVPRTEAFF

clone_size: -
v_call: TRBV19
d_call: -
j_call: TRBJ2-3
cdr3_nt: TGTGCCAGTAGTATAGCCTATGGGCCTGACATATCTAGCACAGATACGCAGTATTTT
cdr3_aa: CASSIAYGPDISSTDTQYF

clone_size: -
v_call: TRBV7-2
d_call: -
j_call: TRBJ2-2
cdr3_nt: TGTGCCAGCAGCCCGCAGTTCGCACTAAACACCGGGGAGCTGTTTTTT
cdr3_aa: CASSPQFALNTGELFF

clone_size: -
v_call: TRBV6-5
d_call: -
j_call: TRBJ1-2
cdr3_nt: TGTGCCAGCACGTTCGCCGGGGACCTTGGCTACACCTTC
cdr3_aa: CASTFAGDLGYTF

clone_size: -
v_call: TRBV11-3
d_call: TRBD1
j_call: TRBJ2-2
cdr3_nt: TGTGCCAGCAGCTCCCGGACAGGGGAGACATCCGGGGAGCTGTTTTTT
cdr3_aa: CASSSRTGETSGELFF

clone_size: -
v_call: TRBV3-1/TRBV3-2
d_call: TRBD1
j_call: TRBJ2-4
cdr3_nt: TGTGCCAGCAGCCCTCCGACAGGGACGAACATTCAGTACTTC
cdr3_aa: CASSPPTGTNIQYF

clone_size: -
v_call: TRBV9
d_call: TRBD2
j_call: TRBJ2-3
cdr3_nt: TGTGCCAGCAGCGGGTTAGGGACTAGCGGCACAGATACGCAGTATTTT
cdr3_aa: CASSGLGTSGTDTQYF

clone_size: -
v_call: TRBV2
d_call: TRBD1
j_call: TRBJ2-6
cdr3_nt: TGTGCCAGCAGTGTACAGGGGAGCTCTGGGGCCAACGTCCTGACTTTC
cdr3_aa: CASSVQGSSGANVLTF

clone_size: -
v_call: TRBV11-2
d_call: -
j_call: TRBJ2-1
cdr3_nt: TGTGCCAGCAGCTTAGCGGGGGTAAGCTCCTACAATGAGCAGTTCTTC
cdr3_aa: CASSLAGVSSYNEQFF

clone_size: once
v_call: TRBV7-3
d_call: TRBD1
j_call: TRBJ2-2
cdr3_nt: TGTGCCAGCAGCCCAAAACCCGCCGGACAGGGGGCCGGGGAGCTGTTTTTT
cdr3_aa: CASSPKPAGQGAGELFF

clone_size: -
v_call: TRBV25-1
d_call: -
j_call: TRBJ1-2
cdr3_nt: TGTGCCAGCAGTGTCGGCCCGAGTGGCTACACCTTC
cdr3_aa: CASSVGPSGYTF

clone_size: -
v_call: TRBV24-1
d_call: TRBD1
j_call: TRBJ2-1
cdr3_nt: TGTGCCACCAGTGATAACAGGGGTGATTCCTACAATGAGCAGTTCTTC
cdr3_aa: CATSDNRGDSYNEQFF

clone_size: -
v_call: TRBV5-1
d_call: -
j_call: TRBJ2-3
cdr3_nt: TGCGCCAGCAGCCACGACAGCCGCACAGATACGCAGTATTTT
cdr3_aa: CASSHDSRTDTQYF